This T cell receptor beta chain was obtained from a study of blood T cells in healthy people across ages. Primed by a sample-barcoded 5' primer and a J-beta primer mix, a second PCR proceeded for roughly 6 to 12 cycles. A tag from a template-switch adaptor with 12 random nucleotides marked each cDNA molecule. TCRdb reprocessed the 5' RACE reads with MiXCR, giving one entry per CDR3 protein. The sample has roughly 1.4 million distinct CDR3 sequences; approximately 60% are singletons. Study outcomes and limitations: Naive CD4+ cells and diversity were both higher in long-lived donors than in aged donors.

Germline assignment: CDR1 KGHDR and CDR2 SFDVKD. The CDR3 covers 17 residues. Trimming took off 4 bases at V and 4 bases at J, with 18 bases between the two ends. Details on this clonotype: Antigen specificity is unknown.

This sequence originates from a man aged 18 to 35 in good health. The source material was blood. J is TRBJ2-2 and V is TRBV24-1, with D possibly TRBD1 on 5 matching bases. For the CDR3, the DNA is TGTGCCACCAGTGAGCCTCCCAGGGTCCGTAGCACCGGGGAGCTGTTTTTT. Protein sequence: CATSEPPRVRSTGELFF.